This T cell receptor beta chain was recovered during a study of blood T cell repertoires in COVID-19. Turning to the study itself: Acute and convalescent COVID-19 specimens originated in the United States, Italy and Spain. T cells, B-cell-depleted T cells, or PBMCs supplied cDNA or gDNA.

Followed over time, Seattle patients had been enrolled while infection was active. The ends lost 1 base at V and 5 bases at J; junction bases unmatched: 9. The CDR3 totals 16 residues. CDR1 is SGHAT, CDR2 FQNNGV, per germline. In the original analysis: Nucleated cell counts were estimated from reference gene primer amplification. The data were produced by immunoSEQ multiplex PCR, yet TCRdb's version contains in-frame clones alone and is incomplete. The V and J calls and clone size are taken from that table; D and trimming were inferred from the DNA. The repertoire has 290,000 or so clones, about 89% of them found once; the top ten carry around 2.2%.

The sequenced sample was peripheral blood. The clonotype was recovered from a woman aged 25 to 39 with COVID-19, enrolled during active disease. V and J are TRBV11-2 and TRBJ1-1, with 8 bases aligning to TRBD1. The CDR3: CASSLGGVRGRTEAFF. The CDR3 DNA reads as TGTGCCAGCAGCTTAGGAGGCGTCAGGGGGCGAACTGAAGCTTTCTTT.